Each of the 22 T cell receptor beta chains below was sequenced from the same sample in a study of T-cell reconstitution after alpha-beta-depleted transplantation in children. Unique molecular identifiers tagged the TCRbeta library. One entry per CDR3 protein, called by TCRdb with MiXCR from the PCR reads. Of hundreds of thousands of distinct CDR3 sequences listed, around 7.3% were seen once; the top ten hold 9.1%. Study results and limitations: Fresh T-cell production supplied most of the T-cell counts and diversity seen one year after transplant.

No antigen has been assigned to these receptors. The material sequenced was peripheral blood, taken 360 days after TCRalphabeta/CD19-depleted stem cell transplant. Receptors originate from a female patient aged 2 to 10 who had a stem cell transplant for Fanconi anemia, so the T cells may come from the graft donor.

This clonotype came up many times. This chain connects TRBV3-1 to TRBJ2-7; D gene uncertain. V was pared by 3 bases and J by 3 bases, with 15 bases between. The CDR3 is 15 residues long. Germline V gives CDR1 LGHDT, CDR2 YNNKEL (reference sequence). CDR3 nucleotide sequence: TGTGCCAGCAGCCAGCTCCCGAGAGCCGGCTACGAGCAGTACTTC. Translating gives CASSQLPRAGYEQYF.

This clonotype was counted many times. The chain has TRBV5-1 and TRBJ2-5; TRBD1 matches at 8 bases. CDR1 and CDR2 (germline): SGHRS, YFSETQ. The CDR3 is made up of 16 amino acids. V lost 1 base to trimming and J lost 4 bases; unmatched junction nucleotides: 9. The CDR3 protein is CASSLSVGQGPETQYF. CDR3 sequence (DNA): TGCGCCAGCAGCTTGAGTGTAGGACAGGGACCAGAGACCCAGTACTTC.

This clonotype was counted a few times. The chain employs TRBV5-6 and TRBJ1-6; 7 positions match TRBD1. The junction had 6 bases not matched to a gene; V was cut back by 0 bases and J by 3 bases. This CDR3 comprises 17 residues. CDR1 is SGHDT, CDR2 YYEEEE, per germline. Here the CDR3 reads CASSLGDREFYNSPLHF. DNA of the CDR3: TGTGCCAGCAGCTTGGGTGACAGGGAGTTCTATAATTCACCCCTCCACTTT.

This clonotype was seen at least ten times. The V call is TRBV2, the J call TRBJ2-3, with D unresolved. V lost 8 bases and J lost 2, with 8 bases in between. Germline loops: CDR1 SNHLY, CDR2 FYNNEI. CDR3 length: 12 amino acids. The DNA for the CDR3 is TGTGCCAGCGGAACGACCACAGATACGCAGTATTTT. Translated, it gives CASGTTTDTQYF.

This clonotype was picked up many times. The chain combines TRBV20-1 with TRBJ1-5; D possibly corresponds to TRBD1 (5 bases). Trimming took 6 bases from V and 5 from J, leaving 17 bases between them. Per the germline V gene, CDR1 is DFQATT and CDR2 is SNEGSKA (reference sequence). The CDR3 length is 14 residues. CDR3 nucleotide sequence: TGCAGTGCAGACAGCTTCAGTGGGTATCAGCCCCAGCATTTT. As protein: CSADSFSGYQPQHF.

In this sample, this clonotype turned up a few times. J is TRBJ2-7 and V is TRBV25-1; TRBD2 matches at 7 bases. Germline V gives CDR1 MGHDK, CDR2 SYGVNS. This CDR3 comprises 14 residues. J was trimmed by 2 bases and V by 6 bases; bases with no gene match: 7. The CDR3 region is CASRSREGAYEQYF. The CDR3 nucleotides are TGTGCCAGCAGAAGCAGGGAGGGAGCCTACGAGCAGTACTTC.

This clonotype has a handful of counts. The V call is TRBV28, the J call TRBJ1-2; 9 nucleotides match TRBD1. This CDR3 contains 14 residues. CDR1 and CDR2 from the germline V gene are MDHEN and SYDVKM. Trimming at V came to 6 bases and at J to 1 base, leaving 3 bases not matched to a gene. The CDR3 DNA sequence: TGTGCCAGCAGGTTGGACAGGGGTAACTATGGCTACACCTTC. This codes for CASRLDRGNYGYTF.

At least ten counts were recorded for this clonotype. The chain carries TRBV6-6 and TRBJ1-3, with D unclear. This CDR3 has 11 residues. The germline gives CDR1 MNHNY, CDR2 SVGAGI (reference sequence). V was clipped by 10 bases and J by 4 bases, with 8 bases between them. The CDR3 bases are TGTGCCACTGTACTAGGAAACACCATATATTTT. The encoded protein is CATVLGNTIYF.

In its sample, this clonotype was seen many times. The V and J genes are TRBV10-3 and TRBJ1-2, with D unclear. The V and J ends lost 4 bases and 4 bases respectively, with 10 bases between them. CDR1 and CDR2 from the germline V gene are ENHRY and SYGVKD. The CDR3 covers 13 residues. In nucleotides, the CDR3 is TGTGCCATCAGTGTTGCAGGACTCTATGGCTACACCTTC. Amino acid sequence: CAISVAGLYGYTF.

This clonotype was detected only a few times. This sequence joins TRBV5-1 and TRBJ1-2; perhaps TRBD1 as D (5 bases). Per the germline V gene, CDR1 is SGHRS and CDR2 is YFSETQ. The V and J ends lost 0 bases and 4 bases respectively, with 22 bases between them. This CDR3 region has 18 residues. CDR3 sequence reads: CASSLVGRAAGVLYGYTF. For the CDR3, the DNA is TGCGCCAGCAGCTTGGTGGGGCGGGCCGCCGGGGTCCTCTATGGCTACACCTTC.

The chain's CDR3 is CASSAERGPGNEQFF. In DNA, the CDR3 is TGTGCCAGCAGCGCGGAGCGGGGGCCGGGCAATGAGCAGTTCTTC. This chain joins TRBV9 and TRBJ2-1; the match to TRBD2 covers 8 bases. Germline V gene lookup returns CDR1 SGDLS and CDR2 YYNGEE. The CDR3 extends over 15 amino acids. The V and J ends lost 3 bases and 6 bases, in that order; junction bases with no gene match: 8.

This clonotype was seen many times. The CDR3 region has the DNA TGTGCCAGCGCGCAACAGGGGGCGTACTATGGCTACACCTTC. Its protein product is CASAQQGAYYGYTF. V and J are TRBV27 and TRBJ1-2, with 9 bases lining up with TRBD1. Germline V gene lookup returns CDR1 MNHEY and CDR2 SMNVEV (reference sequence). The CDR3 totals 14 residues. V was pared by 8 bases and J by 3 bases, with 7 bases of the junction left unmatched.

There are many counts of this clonotype. V gene TRBV28 combines with J gene TRBJ2-2; 10 nucleotides match TRBD1. The CDR3 covers 14 residues. Looked up from germline, CDR1 is MDHEN and CDR2 is SYDVKM. V dropped 3 bases and J dropped 6; count of bases not matched to a gene: 1. For the CDR3, the DNA is TGTGCCAGCAGTTTGACAGGGGGCGCCGGGGAGCTGTTTTTT. Its translation: CASSLTGGAGELFF.

This clonotype has a count of ten or more. Written as DNA, the CDR3 is TGCGCCAGCAGCTCGCACCTAAGGAATGAGCAGTTCTTC. It is translated as CASSSHLRNEQFF. The chain carries TRBV5-1 and TRBJ2-1; D gene uncertain. Looked up from germline, CDR1 is SGHRS and CDR2 is YFSETQ. This CDR3 comprises 13 residues. Trimming took 3 bases from V and 7 from J, leaving 11 bases between them.

In this sample, this clonotype turned up many times. The J gene is TRBJ1-1, the V gene TRBV7-2; D remains ambiguous. There are 14 residues in the CDR3. CDR1 SGHTA and CDR2 FQGNSA come from the germline V gene. V was cut by 3 bases and J by 1 base, with 9 bases left in between. The CDR3 region is CASSFGQSNTEAFF. The CDR3 DNA sequence: TGTGCCAGCAGCTTCGGCCAGTCGAACACTGAAGCTTTCTTT. Filled out from reference TRBV7-2 and TRBJ1-1, the complete variable domain reads GAGVSQSPSNKVTEKGKDVELRCDPISGHTALYWYRQSLGQGLEFLIYFQGNSAPDKSGLPSDRFSAERTGGSVSTLTIQRTQQEDSAVYLCASSFGQSNTEAFFGQGTRLTVV.

This clonotype was detected ten times or more. In nucleotides, the CDR3 is TGCAGTGCTGGACGGGAGCGGGGGGATCTCATAGGACGGACCCAGTACTTC. Amino acids: CSAGRERGDLIGRTQYF. This chain joins TRBV20-1 and TRBJ2-5; 9 bases agree with TRBD2. In germline, CDR1 is DFQATT, CDR2 SNEGSKA (reference sequence). Germline trimming cut 5 bases from V and 7 bases from J; bases unmatched to any gene: 20. The CDR3 runs 17 residues.

This clonotype was picked up many times. The V call is TRBV11-3, the J call TRBJ2-3, with TRBD1 matching over 9 bases. The CDR3 has 13 residues. V lost 1 base, J lost 8 bases, and 1 base stayed unmatched. Germline V gene sequence: CDR1 SGHNT, CDR2 YENEEA. The CDR3 reads CASSLGQGVTQYF. The CDR3 DNA sequence: TGTGCCAGCAGCTTAGGACAGGGGGTTACGCAGTATTTT.

Ten or more counts support this clonotype. The chain has TRBV5-1 and TRBJ2-2; no clear D gene. Per the germline V gene, CDR1 is SGHRS and CDR2 is YFSETQ. The CDR3 loop spans 14 amino acids. Trimming took 2 bases from V and 4 from J, leaving 9 bases between them. DNA for the CDR3: TGCGCCAGCAGCTTCACAGTCTCCACCGGGGAGCTGTTTTTT. It translates to CASSFTVSTGELFF.

As regards this clonotype: The junction departs from germline at one end; a sequencing error may be responsible. This chain joins TRBV2 and TRBJ1-1; 9 bases match TRBD1. CDR3 length: 13 amino acids. Germline V lookup: CDR1 SNHLY, CDR2 FYNNEI. CDR3 sequence: CAGAQGANAEAFF. Here the CDR3 DNA reads TGTGCCGGCGCACAGGGGGCGAACGCTGAAGCTTTCTTT.

In this sample, this clonotype turned up a few times. The CDR3 protein is CVTSWGLDTQYF. CDR3 sequence (DNA): TGTGTAACATCATGGGGCCTCGATACGCAGTATTTT. V is TRBV27 and J is TRBJ2-3; tentatively, D is TRBD1 (5 bases). CDR1 MNHEY and CDR2 SMNVEV come from the germline V gene (reference sequence). This CDR3 region has 12 residues.

This clonotype has a count of ten or more. The chain employs TRBV29-1 and TRBJ2-3, with TRBD1 matching 9 bases. Per the germline V gene, CDR1 is SQVTM and CDR2 is ANQGSEA. The CDR3 loop spans 15 amino acids. The junction had 12 bases not matched to a gene; V was cut back by 7 bases and J by 4 bases. CDR3 in amino acids: CSERPGQGSADTQYF. The CDR3 nucleotides read TGCAGCGAGCGACCTGGACAGGGGAGTGCAGATACGCAGTATTTT.

About this clonotype itself: Mismatch with germline at one junction end may stem from a read error. The chain is built from TRBV12-3 or TRBV12-4 and TRBJ2-7; TRBD1 aligns across 9 bases. The CDR3 contains 18 residues. The CDR3 here is CAISLVIFRDRDFYEQYF. In DNA, the CDR3 is TGTGCCATCAGTTTAGTAATCTTCCGGGACAGGGATTTCTACGAGCAGTACTTC.